The 15 T cell receptor beta chains below were found in one sample sequenced in a study of blood T cells in healthy people across ages. A J-beta primer mix and a sample-barcoded 5' primer were used in a second PCR of about 6 to 12 cycles. TCRdb analysed the 5' RACE reads with MiXCR anew, one entry per CDR3 protein. The repertoire holds about 1.8 million distinct CDR3 sequences, with roughly 50% as singletons. The sequencing input was blood. The origin of the receptors is a woman between 40 and 55 years old in good health.

This clonotype was detected a few times. This sequence joins TRBV5-1 and TRBJ1-2; D is ambiguous. From germline, CDR1 is SGHRS and CDR2 YFSETQ. V was trimmed by 4 bases and J by 8 bases, leaving 12 bases between them. This CDR3 has 12 residues. The CDR3 sequence is CASSPGWGGYTF. CDR3 DNA sequence: TGCGCCAGCAGCCCGGGATGGGGAGGCTACACCTTC.

This sequence joins TRBV5-6 and TRBJ2-1; the match to TRBD1 covers 9 bases. This CDR3 is 14 amino acids long. Germline V gene sequence: CDR1 SGHDT, CDR2 YYEEEE. V was pared by 5 bases and J by 7 bases, with 7 bases of the junction left unmatched. CDR3 region: CASSHGQGLNEQFF. CDR3 sequence (DNA): TGTGCCAGCAGTCACGGACAGGGGCTGAATGAGCAGTTCTTC.

This chain uses TRBV20-1 with TRBJ1-4; D uncertain. Trimming cost V 5 bases and J 0 bases, with 16 bases left between them. The germline gives CDR1 DFQATT, CDR2 SNEGSKA (reference sequence). The CDR3 has 16 residues. Here the CDR3 DNA reads TGCAGTGCTCCGTTTAGGGCAGGAGCAACTAATGAAAAACTGTTTTTT. Amino acids: CSAPFRAGATNEKLFF.

This chain links TRBV19 with TRBJ2-6, with D perhaps given as TRBD1 or TRBD2 (5 bases each). Germline V gives CDR1 LNHDA, CDR2 SQIVND (reference sequence). CDR3 length: 17 amino acids. V dropped 3 bases and J dropped 0 bases, with 12 bases sitting between them. CDR3 amino acids: CASSISGASSGANVLTF. The CDR3 DNA reads as TGTGCCAGTAGTATTTCCGGGGCAAGCTCTGGGGCCAACGTCCTGACTTTC.

There are many counts of this clonotype. The DNA for the CDR3 is TGTGCCAGCTCACCCTTTCAGGGGTCCGAGCAGTACTTC. Amino acid sequence: CASSPFQGSEQYF. The chain employs TRBV18 and TRBJ2-7, with D perhaps TRBD1 (6 bases). Germline V gene lookup returns CDR1 KGHSH and CDR2 LQKENI. The CDR3 contains 13 residues. Trimming took off 3 bases at V and 6 bases at J, with 12 bases between the two ends.

The V call is TRBV15, the J call TRBJ1-4; TRBD1 matches at 9 bases. The CDR3 is 17 residues long. V was pared by 3 bases and J by 8 bases, with 13 bases of the junction left unmatched. CDR1 and CDR2 from the germline V gene are LNHNV and YYDKDF (reference sequence). The CDR3 is CATSSPGTGRFNEKLFF. The CDR3, as DNA: TGTGCCACCAGCAGCCCCGGGACAGGGAGATTTAACGAAAAACTGTTTTTT.

In nucleotides, the CDR3 is TGTGCCAGCAGCTCCCTCTCGACTAGCGAGGATGAGACCCAGTACTTC. It translates to CASSSLSTSEDETQYF. This rearrangement joins TRBV7-3 to TRBJ2-7; 8 bases are a match to TRBD2. With the DNA end fitting TRBJ2-5 better, the J assignment may be wrong. Germline V gene data show CDR1 as SGHTA and CDR2 as FQGTGA. The CDR3 runs to 16 residues.

The chain joins TRBV5-1 to TRBJ2-1; 7 nucleotides match TRBD1. J was trimmed by 14 bases and V by 1 base; bases with no gene match: 6. Germline CDR1 and CDR2: SGHRS and YFSETQ. The CDR3 length is 12 residues. The CDR3 loop is CASSLTDRDEFF. In DNA form, the CDR3 reads TGCGCCAGCAGCTTGACCGACAGGGATGAGTTCTTC.

The J gene is TRBJ2-3, the V gene TRBV20-1, with a tentative D call TRBD2 (6 bases). This CDR3 region has 14 residues. The germline gives CDR1 DFQATT, CDR2 SNEGSKA (reference sequence). Here the CDR3 reads CRAPRDSATDTQYF. The CDR3 DNA reads as TGCAGAGCACCCCGGGACTCAGCCACAGATACGCAGTATTTT.

Here the CDR3 DNA reads TGCAGTGCTAGTATCTTCGCGGGGGGCCCTTACAATGAGCAGTTCTTC. Translation: CSASIFAGGPYNEQFF. The chain employs TRBV20-1 and TRBJ2-1, with TRBD2 identical over 8 bases. The CDR3 runs 16 residues. J gave up 4 bases and V 3 bases, and 11 bases lay outside the gene matches. CDR1 DFQATT and CDR2 SNEGSKA come from the germline V gene (reference sequence).

The CDR3 loop is CSARVAGATDTQYF. The CDR3 coding sequence is TGCAGTGCTAGAGTAGCGGGAGCCACAGATACGCAGTATTTT. V is TRBV20-1 and J is TRBJ2-3, with 9 nucleotides matching TRBD2. This CDR3 region has 14 residues. Germline V gene lookup returns CDR1 DFQATT and CDR2 SNEGSKA (reference sequence). Germline trimming cut 1 base from V and 2 bases from J; bases unmatched to any gene: 1.

This clonotype was picked up a small number of times. The chain joins TRBV5-1 to TRBJ1-2; 10 bases fit TRBD1. The trim removed 5 bases at V and 6 bases at J, leaving 13 bases unmatched. CDR3 size: 16 residues. From germline, CDR1 is SGHRS and CDR2 YFSETQ. The CDR3 DNA is TGCGCCAGCAGACATGGGGCGTCGACAGGGGGCGATGGCTACACCTTC. This encodes CASRHGASTGGDGYTF.

This chain uses TRBV4-2 with TRBJ2-5; D is perhaps TRBD1 or TRBD2 (7 bases each). The CDR3 is 15 amino acids. The V end lost 4 bases, the J end lost 5 bases, and 17 bases lay between the germline ends. CDR1 and CDR2 (germline): LGHNA, YNFKEQ. CDR3 in amino acids: CASSPGGGSRETQYF. The CDR3 DNA reads TGTGCCAGCAGCCCAGGGGGGGGTAGCCGCGAGACCCAGTACTTC.

For this clonotype: A much larger clone lies one base from this, so it may be a read error. The chain recombines TRBV11-1 with TRBJ2-1; maybe TRBD2 (7 bases). CDR1 SGHAT and CDR2 FQDESV come from the germline V gene (reference sequence). The CDR3 has 14 amino acids. The CDR3 bases are TGTGCCAGCAGCTTGGGGGGGGCCCAGAATGGGCAGTTCTTC. Its translation is CASSLGGAQNGQFF.

The chain recombines TRBV28 with TRBJ2-3; TRBD2 matches 12 bases. Germline lookup yields CDR1 MDHEN and CDR2 SYDVKM. V lost 0 bases, J lost 5 bases, and 15 bases stayed unmatched. The length of the CDR3 is 20 residues. CDR3 nucleotides: TGTGCCAGCAGTTTATGCTTTATCCTCGGTCTAGCGGGGGGGCTAGATACGCAGTATTTT. Protein sequence: CASSLCFILGLAGGLDTQYF.